A single sample gave rise to the 25 T cell receptor beta chains below, sequenced in a study of blood T cells in healthy people across ages. A second about 6 to 12 cycle PCR used barcoded and J-beta primers. Via MiXCR, TCRdb re-called the 5' RACE reads, giving one row per CDR3 protein. The data contain about 680,000 distinct CDR3 sequences, about half of them seen just once; the ten biggest clones take up 30% to 40%. Input material: blood. These receptors came from an older woman in good health.

V gene TRBV11-2 combines with J gene TRBJ2-2; TRBD1 matches 10 bases. CDR1 and CDR2 (germline): SGHAT, FQNNGV. V gave up 0 bases and J gave up 2 bases; unmatched junction bases: 12. There are 20 residues in the CDR3. The CDR3 DNA follows: TGTGCCAGCAGCTTAGAGCGATCGCGACAGGGGGCAATCAACACCGGGGAGCTGTTTTTT. Protein product: CASSLERSRQGAINTGELFF.

Regarding this clonotype: A single base separates this from a much larger clone, so it may be a read error. CDR3 sequence reads: CASTVNETQYF. Here the CDR3 DNA reads TGTGCCAGCACCGTAAACGAGACCCAGTACTTC. The rearrangement joins TRBV12-3 or TRBV12-4 to TRBJ2-5; D is ambiguous. Trimming took 7 bases from V and 5 from J, leaving 8 bases between them. This CDR3 comprises 11 residues.

This clonotype turned up a few times. V is TRBV6-5 and J is TRBJ2-5, with 9 bases fitting TRBD2. The length of the CDR3 is 15 residues. Germline CDR1 reads MNHEY; CDR2 reads SVGAGI. Unmatched junction bases numbered 9, after V lost 5 bases and J lost 5 bases. The CDR3 sequence: CASSPSSGIGETQYF. The DNA of the CDR3 is TGTGCCAGCAGTCCCTCTAGCGGGATTGGGGAGACCCAGTACTTC.

The J gene is TRBJ2-1, the V gene TRBV7-2; 10 bases map to TRBD1. V trimming: 5 bases; J trimming: 14 bases; junction bases outside the gene matches: 3. Germline V gives CDR1 SGHTA, CDR2 FQGNSA. The CDR3 is made up of 11 amino acids. The CDR3 reads CASSTGQGEFF. The CDR3 DNA reads TGTGCCAGCAGCACCGGACAGGGGGAGTTCTTC.

The table lists this clonotype with a few counts. This chain uses TRBV7-2 with TRBJ1-5; TRBD1 is a possible D gene (6 bases). Germline lookup yields CDR1 SGHTA and CDR2 FQGNSA. There are 15 residues in the CDR3. V was trimmed by 6 bases and J by 0 bases, leaving 12 bases between them. DNA of the CDR3: TGTGCCAGCAGATACAGGGTTTATAGCAATCAGCCCCAGCATTTT. Translation: CASRYRVYSNQPQHF. Supplemented by reference TRBV7-2 and TRBJ1-5, the full variable domain reads GAGVSQSPSNKVTEKGKDVELRCDPISGHTALYWYRQSLGQGLEFLIYFQGNSAPDKSGLPSDRFSAERTGGSVSTLTIQRTQQEDSAVYLCASRYRVYSNQPQHFGDGTRLSIL.

The gene calls are TRBV20-1 and TRBJ2-1; tentatively, D is TRBD2 (5 bases). Between the trimmed V and J ends, which lost 3 bases and 10 bases, there was a span of 19 bases. The germline V gene has CDR1 DFQATT and CDR2 SNEGSKA (reference sequence). CDR3 length: 14 residues. The CDR3 spells CSARSPLRAYEQFF. The CDR3 DNA reads as TGCAGTGCTAGGTCACCTCTGAGGGCCTACGAGCAGTTCTTC.

The genes are TRBV28 and TRBJ1-1; D is ambiguous. V gave up 0 bases and J gave up 1 base, with 6 bases separating them. The germline V gene encodes CDR1 MDHEN and CDR2 SYDVKM. CDR3 length: 14 amino acids. The CDR3 here is CASSLWARNTEAFF. Here the CDR3 DNA reads TGTGCCAGCAGTTTATGGGCCAGGAACACTGAAGCTTTCTTT.

V usage is TRBV2 and J usage is TRBJ2-7; 9 bases line up with TRBD1. Germline CDR1 SNHLY, CDR2 FYNNEI. The CDR3 covers 15 residues. V dropped 2 bases and J dropped 1; count of bases not matched to a gene: 3. The CDR3 here is CASSETGQGSYEQYF. Written as DNA, the CDR3 is TGTGCCAGCAGTGAAACGGGACAGGGATCCTACGAGCAGTACTTC.

This clonotype was seen a handful of times. The junction departs from germline at one end; a sequencing error may be responsible. V gene TRBV3-1 combines with J gene TRBJ2-7, with D possibly TRBD2 on 6 matching bases. This CDR3 has 15 residues. Germline values: CDR1 LGHDT, CDR2 YNNKEL (reference sequence). CDR3 residues: CASSQGAGSSHEQYF. CDR3 sequence (DNA): TGTGCCAGCAGCCAAGGGGCGGGAAGCTCCCACGAGCAGTACTTC.

The chain carries TRBV6-5 and TRBJ2-1; D may correspond to TRBD1 or TRBD2 (5 bases each). With 6 bases removed from V and 4 bases from J, the gap between germline ends came to 16 bases. Per the germline V gene, CDR1 is MNHEY and CDR2 is SVGAGI. The CDR3 has 15 amino acids. This CDR3 is CASRRSEGIYNEQFF. The CDR3 bases are TGTGCCAGCAGGAGGAGTGAGGGGATATACAATGAGCAGTTCTTC.

This chain connects TRBV15 to TRBJ2-1, with D perhaps TRBD1 or TRBD2 (6 bases each). The CDR3 sequence is 16 residues long. Germline V gene sequence: CDR1 LNHNV, CDR2 YYDKDF (reference sequence). Trimming took 0 bases from V and 3 from J, leaving 12 bases between them. The CDR3 DNA reads as TGTGCCACCAGCAGAGAGGTCGGGGGCCTCTACAATGAGCAGTTCTTC. Translation gives CATSREVGGLYNEQFF. Combining the CDR3 with reference TRBV15 and TRBJ2-1 gives the whole variable domain DAMVIQNPRYQVTQFGKPVTLSCSQTLNHNVMYWYQQKSSQAPKLLFHYYDKDFNNEADTPDNFQSRRPNTSFCFLDIRSPGLGDTAMYLCATSREVGGLYNEQFFGPGTRLTVL.

V is TRBV5-1 and J is TRBJ1-4; D may be TRBD1 (6 bases). The V gene's germline CDR1 is SGHRS and CDR2 YFSETQ. The V and J ends lost 2 bases and 5 bases respectively, with 19 bases between them. There are 17 residues in the CDR3. Here the CDR3 DNA reads TGCGCCAGCAGCTTTGAAAAGGGGGGCGCCGGGAATGAAAAACTGTTTTTT. Translating gives CASSFEKGGAGNEKLFF.

The rearrangement links TRBV4-3 to TRBJ2-3, with TRBD2 identical over 8 bases. Germline CDR1 is LGHNA and CDR2 is YSLEER. The CDR3 spans 16 residues. With 1 base clipped from V and 6 bases from J, the junction kept 9 bases outside the gene matches. CDR3: CASSQAFREGRDTQYF. CDR3 sequence (DNA): TGCGCCAGCAGCCAAGCATTTCGGGAGGGAAGGGATACGCAGTATTTT.

V usage is TRBV20-1 and J usage is TRBJ2-5, with TRBD2 matching over 9 bases. This CDR3 spans 14 amino acids. CDR1 and CDR2 from the germline V gene are DFQATT and SNEGSKA (reference sequence). Losses at the gene ends were 3 bases for V and 7 bases for J; bases not matched to a gene: 9. The CDR3 reads CSASVLAGYVTQYF. The DNA of the CDR3 is TGCAGTGCTAGTGTCCTAGCGGGATATGTGACCCAGTACTTC.

This clonotype has at least ten counts. The chain employs TRBV7-3 and TRBJ2-7; possible D gene TRBD2, 6 bases. Trimming pared 6 bases from V and 3 bases from J, leaving 9 bases between. This CDR3 spans 12 amino acids. Germline CDR1 and CDR2: SGHTA and FQGTGA. CDR3 in DNA: TGTGCCAGCAGGTCCGGGGGCTACGAGCAGTACTTC. It specifies CASRSGGYEQYF. The complete variable domain, with remaining parts taken from reference TRBV7-3 and TRBJ2-7, reads GAGVSQTPSNKVTEKGKYVELRCDPISGHTALYWYRQSLGQGPEFLIYFQGTGAADDSGLPNDRFFAVRPEGSVSTLKIQRTERGDSAVYLCASRSGGYEQYFGPGTRLTVT.

This chain links TRBV20-1 with TRBJ2-5, with D unclear. The CDR3 loop spans 14 amino acids. V was trimmed by 6 bases and J by 2 bases, leaving 16 bases between them. The germline V gene encodes CDR1 DFQATT and CDR2 SNEGSKA (reference sequence). CDR3 DNA: TGCAGTGCCGGCGGAGCATCCGCTCAAGAGACCCAGTACTTC. It encodes CSAGGASAQETQYF.

V and J are TRBV27 and TRBJ1-2, with D perhaps matching TRBD1 (6 bases). The CDR3 runs to 15 residues. V was trimmed by 5 bases and J by 6 bases, leaving 19 bases between them. Germline loops: CDR1 MNHEY, CDR2 SMNVEV (reference sequence). The CDR3 loop is CASSKQTGRFDGYTF. In DNA form, the CDR3 reads TGTGCCAGCAGTAAACAGACAGGCCGGTTTGATGGCTACACCTTC.

This clonotype was seen a handful of times. The chain carries TRBV5-5 and TRBJ2-7; D may be TRBD1 or TRBD2 (6 bases each). With 0 bases removed from V and 3 bases from J, the gap between germline ends came to 13 bases. The CDR3 loop spans 15 amino acids. Germline V gene data show CDR1 as SGHKS and CDR2 as YYEKEE (reference sequence). The CDR3 DNA is TGTGCCAGCAGCTTGGAGGGGGGAGGCTTCTACGAGCAGTACTTC. Its translation: CASSLEGGGFYEQYF. Supplemented by reference TRBV5-5 and TRBJ2-7, the full variable domain reads DAGVTQSPTHLIKTRGQQVTLRCSPISGHKSVSWYQQVLGQGPQFIFQYYEKEERGRGNFPDRFSARQFPNYSSELNVNALLLGDSALYLCASSLEGGGFYEQYFGPGTRLTVT.

About this clonotype: Germline and junction disagree at one end, which may indicate a read error. This sequence joins TRBV28 and TRBJ2-7; 8 bases are shared with TRBD2. Germline V gene sequence: CDR1 MDHEN, CDR2 SYDVKM. CDR3 length: 18 amino acids. CDR3 DNA: TGTGCCAGCAGTTCAGCCCCTGGGGGTAGCGGGGTACCCTATGAGCAGTACTTC. It is translated as CASSSAPGGSGVPYEQYF.

The chain carries TRBV20-1 and TRBJ1-2; perhaps TRBD1 as D (6 bases). Trimming removed 2 bases from V and 0 bases from J, with 25 bases in between. Germline V gene data show CDR1 as DFQATT and CDR2 as SNEGSKA (reference sequence). The CDR3 sequence is 19 residues long. The CDR3 DNA is TGCAGTGCTAGATCGTCGGGGGCAGCCCTCGAGTTAGCTAACTATGGCTACACCTTC. Residues: CSARSSGAALELANYGYTF.

V gene TRBV6-2 or TRBV6-3 combines with J gene TRBJ2-2; no definite D call. Deletions cut 6 bases from V and 4 bases from J, with 15 bases between. Germline V gene sequence: CDR1 MNHEY, CDR2 SVGEGT. This CDR3 has 15 residues. CDR3 sequence reads: CASSSIVRSTGELFF. The CDR3 coding sequence is TGTGCCAGCAGCTCCATAGTGAGATCCACCGGGGAGCTGTTTTTT.

This chain connects TRBV20-1 to TRBJ2-7; tentative D call: TRBD2 (5 bases). The CDR3 contains 12 residues. Looked up from germline, CDR1 is DFQATT and CDR2 is SNEGSKA (reference sequence). V lost 6 bases to trimming and J lost 6 bases, with 15 bases between them. CDR3 coding DNA: TGCAGTGCCCGAGGCGGTCGGGGCGAGCAGTACTTC. It yields the protein CSARGGRGEQYF.

DNA of the CDR3: TGTGCCAGCAGCTTCACAGGGGGAAACTATGGCTACACCTTC. Amino acid sequence: CASSFTGGNYGYTF. The genes are TRBV7-2 and TRBJ1-2, with 8 bases lining up with TRBD1. The CDR3 is 14 residues long. The V gene end was trimmed by 3 bases and the J gene end by 2 bases; junction bases not matched to a gene: 2. The germline CDR1 and CDR2 sequences are SGHTA and FQGNSA.

This clonotype was counted many times. The chain links TRBV29-1 to TRBJ1-5, with TRBD1 matching over 7 bases. J was trimmed by 3 bases and V by 4 bases; bases with no gene match: 6. The germline gives CDR1 SQVTM, CDR2 ANQGSEA. This CDR3 comprises 14 residues. CDR3 region: CSVAGRGVNQPQHF. In DNA form, the CDR3 reads TGCAGCGTTGCGGGCAGGGGGGTCAATCAGCCCCAGCATTTT.

This clonotype was picked up a small number of times. The chain couples TRBV6-2 or TRBV6-3 to TRBJ2-7, with a possible D match to TRBD2 (6 bases). Germline V gene sequence: CDR1 MNHEY, CDR2 SVGEGT. CDR3 length equals 14 residues. The germline V and J ends were trimmed by 5 bases and 0 bases, with 11 bases remaining between them. The CDR3 protein is CASSDPGSSYEQYF. The DNA for the CDR3 is TGTGCCAGCAGTGACCCCGGGAGCTCCTACGAGCAGTACTTC.